A selection of T cell receptor beta chains follows, all from one sample in a study of T-cell reconstitution after alpha-beta-depleted transplantation in children. Each CDR3 protein gets one entry after TCRdb re-called the PCR reads with MiXCR. The sample carries hundreds of thousands of distinct CDR3 sequences, around 16% recorded once. Sample: PBMCs, mostly from graft donor cells, taken 360 days after TCRalphabeta/CD19-depleted stem cell transplant. These receptor sequences come from a boy under three years old who had a stem cell transplant for Wiskott-Aldrich syndrome, so the T cells may come from the graft donor. CDR3s include the opening cysteine and the closing phenylalanine or tryptophan. The D gene is left open where the match is weak. The size of a clone is reported for some rows only, either as once, few or many, or as a class for expanded clones.

>few|-|TRBV20-1|18|TRBJ1-3
TGCAGTGCTAGAGCTAACAAGGGGGGCCCATACTCTGGAAACACCATATATTTT
CSARANKGGPYSGNTIYF
>-|-|TRBV29-1|11|TRBJ2-1
TGCAGCGTTGAATTGTACAATGAGCAGTTCTTC
CSVELYNEQFF
>-|TRBD2|TRBV18|16|TRBJ2-3
TGTGCCAGCTCACTACTCGGACTAGCGGGCACAGATACGCAGTATTTT
CASSLLGLAGTDTQYF
>few|-|TRBV12-3/TRBV12-4|14|TRBJ1-6
TGTGCCAGCAGAATTGGGGGGAGGAATTCACCCCTCCACTTT
CASRIGGRNSPLHF
>-|-|TRBV20-1|11|TRBJ1-2
TGCAGTGCTTGGGGGGGCTATGGCTACACCTTC
CSAWGGYGYTF
>few|TRBD1|TRBV7-8|16|TRBJ1-5
TGTGCCAGCAGCTCGGGGGACAGGGTAGTAGAGCAGCCCCAGCATTTT
CASSSGDRVVEQPQHF
>-|-|TRBV18|14|TRBJ2-5
TGTGCCAGCTCACCAACGAGAGCTCAAGAGACCCAGTACTTC
CASSPTRAQETQYF
>many|TRBD1|TRBV24-1|15|TRBJ2-5
TGTGCCACCAGTGATTTGTACAGGGGGCGAGAGACCCAGTACTTC
CATSDLYRGRETQYF
>-|-|TRBV4-3|14|TRBJ2-7
TGCGCCAGCAGCCAAGATACTAGCAGCTACGAGCAGTACTTC
CASSQDTSSYEQYF
>-|-|TRBV6-5|14|TRBJ1-6
TGTGCCAGCAGCGTCGGGAGGGATAATTCACCCCTCCACTTT
CASSVGRDNSPLHF
>-|-|TRBV5-1|19|TRBJ2-7
TGCGCCAGCAGCTTGGACAGGGGGTTCCATAGCGGGACAGCCTACGAGCAGTACTTC
CASSLDRGFHSGTAYEQYF
>-|TRBD1|TRBV9|18|TRBJ2-1
TGTGCCAGCAGCGTAGGTCTCGTACCGGGACAGGGGAAAAATGAGCAGTTCTTC
CASSVGLVPGQGKNEQFF
>-|TRBD1|TRBV7-9|15|TRBJ2-5
TGTGCCAGCAGCTTAGGCCGACAGGGGAAAGAGACCCAGTACTTC
CASSLGRQGKETQYF
>few|-|TRBV10-2|13|TRBJ2-2
TGCGCCAGCGGTCCCTGGAACACCGGGGAGCTGTTTTTT
CASGPWNTGELFF
>few|TRBD2|TRBV20-1|15|TRBJ2-5
TGCAGTGCTAGCCCGACTAGCGGATTGCAAGAGACCCAGTACTTC
CSASPTSGLQETQYF
>few|-|TRBV6-5|16|TRBJ1-1
TGTGCCAGCAGTTACTCCCGGACAGCCATGAACACTGAAGCTTTCTTT
CASSYSRTAMNTEAFF
>few|TRBD2|TRBV6-1|16|TRBJ2-1
TGTGCCAGCAGCCTCCTCGGAGCGGGGGCCTACAATGAGCAGTTCTTC
CASSLLGAGAYNEQFF
>-|TRBD1|TRBV4-3|16|TRBJ2-5
TGCGCCAGCAGCCAAGCATGGACGGACAGGGGTGAGACCCAGTACTTC
CASSQAWTDRGETQYF
>-|-|TRBV12-3/TRBV12-4|14|TRBJ2-2
TGTGCCAGCAGTTTAGGAGGGTTCTCCCTGCAGCTGTTTTTT
CASSLGGFSLQLFF
>-|TRBD2|TRBV2|14|TRBJ2-3
TGTGCCAGCACCGACGGGGGGGGGGCAGATACGCAGTATTTT
CASTDGGGADTQYF
>-|-|TRBV2|12|TRBJ2-5
TGTGCCAGCAGTGTGATTGGGGAGACCCAGTACTTC
CASSVIGETQYF
>-|TRBD2|TRBV7-2|19|TRBJ2-1
TGTGCCAGCAGCTTAGCTTTCGGACTAGCGGGAGTTCCCTACAATGAGCAGTTCTTC
CASSLAFGLAGVPYNEQFF
>-|-|TRBV7-9|13|TRBJ2-3
TGTGCCAGCAGGGGCCGGCGCACAGATACGCAGTATTTT
CASRGRRTDTQYF
>few|-|TRBV29-1|11|TRBJ1-2
TGCAGCGTTGAAGGGAGGCATGGCTACACCTTC
CSVEGRHGYTF
>-|TRBD2|TRBV20-1|17|TRBJ2-1
TGCTGTGCTAGCACTTTACTAGCGAGCCTATCCTACAATGAGCAGTTCTTC
CCASTLLASLSYNEQFF
>-|-|TRBV11-2|15|TRBJ2-2
TGTGCCAGCAGCCCCGGGACACAGAACACCGGGGAGCTGTTTTTT
CASSPGTQNTGELFF
>-|-|TRBV20-1|14|TRBJ2-4
TGCAGTGCTAAAGACGGGGAACTAGCTGGTATTCAGTACTTC
CSAKDGELAGIQYF
>-|TRBD2|TRBV10-3|14|TRBJ2-1
TGTGCCATCGGGCCGACGGGACTAGTCGTCAAGCAGTTCTTC
CAIGPTGLVVKQFF
>-|-|TRBV20-1|13|TRBJ2-7
TGCAGTGCTAGACTGCCCTTCTCCTACGAGCAGTACTTC
CSARLPFSYEQYF
>few|-|TRBV5-1|18|TRBJ2-7
TGCGCCAGCAGCTTTGGGTTGATGCACATGGAACCTTCGTACGAGCAGTACTTC
CASSFGLMHMEPSYEQYF
>few|TRBD2|TRBV4-3|14|TRBJ2-2
TGCGCCAGCAGCCCAGTCGGGGGGACCGGGGAGCTGTTTTTT
CASSPVGGTGELFF
>-|-|TRBV7-2|16|TRBJ2-1
TGTGCCAGCAGCTTAAGTCGAGCGAGCTCCTACAATGAGCAGTTCTTC
CASSLSRASSYNEQFF
>-|TRBD2|TRBV25-1|16|TRBJ2-7
TGTGCCAGCAGTGAAGGGTTTGTAGCGGGAATCTCCGAGCAGTACTTC
CASSEGFVAGISEQYF
>-|-|TRBV12-3/TRBV12-4|15|TRBJ1-6
TGTGCCACCAGTCCGACCAGGCAGGGGAATTCACCCCTCCACTTT
CATSPTRQGNSPLHF
>-|-|TRBV11-1|18|TRBJ2-1
TGTGCCAGCAGCTTAGCCCCTCCCAGGAGGACCTCCTACAATGAGCAGTTCTTC
CASSLAPPRRTSYNEQFF
>-|TRBD1|TRBV6-2/TRBV6-3|18|TRBJ2-1
TGTGCCAGCAGCAAGCCACCCCTCGGGACAGCAGGATACAATGAGCAGTTCTTC
CASSKPPLGTAGYNEQFF
>-|TRBD1|TRBV6-5|16|TRBJ2-7
TGTGCCAGCAGTTTTGGAGTGGGACAGGGGGCTTACGAGCAGTACTTC
CASSFGVGQGAYEQYF
>many|-|TRBV5-5|16|TRBJ2-2
TGTGCCAGCAGCTTGGAAATTTCTGCGGACACCGGGGAGCTGTTTTTT
CASSLEISADTGELFF
>few|-|TRBV12-3/TRBV12-4|18|TRBJ2-6
TGTGCCAGCAGTTTTTCACGGAATTCCCTCTCTGGGGCCAACGTCCTGACTTTC
CASSFSRNSLSGANVLTF
>few|-|TRBV5-1|15|TRBJ2-3
TGCGCCAGCAGCCTGGACTACCACCCGGGAGATACGCAGTATTTT
CASSLDYHPGDTQYF
>once|TRBD2|TRBV12-3/TRBV12-4|16|TRBJ2-5
TGTGCCAGCAGTTGGGGGTGGCGGGGGAAGCAAGAGACCCAGTACTTC
CASSWGWRGKQETQYF
>-|-|TRBV7-9|13|TRBJ2-1
TGTGCCAGCAGCTTCCAGGGATTGAATGAGCAGTTCTTC
CASSFQGLNEQFF
>few|-|TRBV10-2|12|TRBJ2-3
TGCGCCAGCAGTGACCGAGGGGATACGCAGTATTTT
CASSDRGDTQYF
>many|-|TRBV24-1|13|TRBJ2-5
TGTGCCACCAGTGACCCGGGACAAGAGACCCAGTACTTC
CATSDPGQETQYF
>few|-|TRBV5-1|15|TRBJ2-3
TGCGCCAGCAGCCCGGCGGGGACGGGTACAGATACGCAGTATTTT
CASSPAGTGTDTQYF
>few|-|TRBV11-2|13|TRBJ2-7
TGTGCCAGCAGCTTACTAGATCACTACGAGCAGTACTTC
CASSLLDHYEQYF
>many|TRBD2|TRBV29-1|18|TRBJ2-1
TGCAGCGTTGTGGTCTCCACACATCTAGCGGGAAACTACAATGAGCAGTTCTTC
CSVVVSTHLAGNYNEQFF
>few|-|TRBV10-3|17|TRBJ2-5
TGTGCCATCAGTGAGTCAAGAGGGACACGCCACCAAGAGACCCAGTACTTC
CAISESRGTRHQETQYF
>-|-|TRBV29-1|12|TRBJ2-2
TGCAGCGCCCATATGAACACCGGGGAGCTGTTTTTT
CSAHMNTGELFF
>-|-|TRBV3-1|16|TRBJ2-7
TGTGCCAGCAGCCAAGACAGGGCCGCCCTCTCCTACGAGCAGTACTTC
CASSQDRAALSYEQYF
>-|-|TRBV12-3/TRBV12-4|15|TRBJ2-3
TGTGCCAGCAGTGTATGGGACGGTCAGGCAGATACGCAGTATTTT
CASSVWDGQADTQYF
>-|-|TRBV24-1|12|TRBJ2-5
TGTGCCACCGCACGCGGAGGGGAGACCCAGTACTTC
CATARGGETQYF
>few|-|TRBV10-3|14|TRBJ2-2
TGTGCCATCAGCGCAAACAGGATACGCGGGGAGCTGTTTTTT
CAISANRIRGELFF